This TCR beta chain was recorded in a study of T cells expressing NK-cell markers. The germline V gene encodes CDR1 DFQATT and CDR2 SNEGSKA (reference sequence). CDR3 length equals 13 residues. TCRdb re-called the 5' RACE reads; one entry per CDR3 protein, DNA not given. This table lists over 350,000 distinct CDR3 sequences. The gene calls are TRBV20-1 and TRBJ1-6; no DNA is available, so the TRBD1 call from TCRdb remains unchecked. This TCR derives from a woman between 50 and 59 years old in good health. The sample was blood T cells: a sorted CD56 or NKG2C T cell subset, CD4+ or CD8+ T cells, or bulk PBMC T cells (not recorded which). Here the CDR3 reads CSASTGGDSPLHF.